The 9 T cell receptor beta chains in this list originate from one sample, sequenced in a study of early stage breast cancer tumors. TCRdb keeps only in-frame clones here, not all; method: immunoSEQ multiplex PCR. Of roughly 56,000 clones in the sample, roughly 80% are singletons; the top ten hold about 3.7%. The material sequenced was blood. These receptors came from a person in their twenties or thirties with breast cancer.

The CDR3 nucleotides read TGTGCCAGCAGCTCCAATTCCGGCAGACCCTACGAGCAGTACTTC. Protein sequence: CASSSNSGRPYEQYF. The chain carries TRBV7-2 and TRBJ2-7; D uncertain. The V end was cut by 4 bases, the J end by 2 bases, with 15 bases between. Germline values: CDR1 SGHTA, CDR2 FQGNSA. This CDR3 has 15 amino acids.

The J gene is TRBJ2-5, the V gene TRBV9; D is ambiguous. Germline V gene lookup returns CDR1 SGDLS and CDR2 YYNGEE. This CDR3 region has 12 residues. Trimming shortened V by 2 bases and J by 5 bases, and 7 bases separated the two germline ends. The DNA of the CDR3 is TGTGCCAGCAGCGTTTATGGTGAGACCCAGTACTTC. Its translation is CASSVYGETQYF.

Only a few counts were recorded for this clone. This sequence joins TRBV11-2 and TRBJ2-7; D unclear. Looked up from germline, CDR1 is SGHAT and CDR2 is FQNNGV. The CDR3 covers 12 residues. The V end was cut by 1 base, the J end by 2 bases, with 3 bases between. The CDR3 DNA reads TGTGCCAGCAGCTTAGGAACCTACGAGCAGTACTTC. Translated: CASSLGTYEQYF. Full variable domain (outside the CDR3, taken from reference TRBV11-2 and TRBJ2-7): EAGVAQSPRYKIIEKRQSVAFWCNPISGHATLYWYQQILGQGPKLLIQFQNNGVVDDSQLPKDRFSAERLKGVDSTLKIQPAKLEDSAVYLCASSLGTYEQYFGPGTRLTVT.

This sequence joins TRBV2 and TRBJ2-7; tentative D call: TRBD1 (5 bases). Per germline, CDR1 SNHLY and CDR2 FYNNEI. The V and J ends lost 5 bases and 6 bases respectively, with 8 bases between them. The CDR3 is 11 amino acids. In nucleotides, the CDR3 is TGTGCCAGCAGTTGGACATCCGAGCAGTACTTC. This translates into CASSWTSEQYF.

The rearrangement uses TRBV30 and TRBJ1-2; D is perhaps TRBD1 (5 bases). CDR1 is GTSNPN, CDR2 SVGIG, per germline (reference sequence). Trimming removed 4 bases from V and 9 bases from J, with 21 bases in between. The CDR3 covers 14 residues. The CDR3 loop reads CAWKPQGTTTSYTF. The CDR3 DNA reads TGTGCCTGGAAACCCCAGGGAACTACAACTAGCTACACCTTC.

The chain recombines TRBV27 with TRBJ1-2, with 7 bases aligning to TRBD1. The length of the CDR3 is 13 residues. The V segment lost 4 bases and the J segment 5 bases; nucleotides outside the gene matches: 4. Looked up from germline, CDR1 is MNHEY and CDR2 is SMNVEV (reference sequence). In nucleotides, the CDR3 is TGTGCCAGCAGTTCGGACAGGCTTTATGGCTACACCTTC. This codes for CASSSDRLYGYTF.

The chain joins TRBV12-5 to TRBJ2-5; the D is unclear. There are 13 residues in the CDR3. V was trimmed by 1 base and J by 4 bases, leaving 7 bases between them. Germline V gene lookup returns CDR1 LGHNT and CDR2 FRNRAP. CDR3 residues: CASGLETGETQYF. As DNA, the CDR3 is TGTGCTAGTGGTTTGGAAACGGGAGAGACCCAGTACTTC.

This rearrangement joins TRBV7-6 to TRBJ2-1; D is undetermined. CDR1 SGHVS and CDR2 FNYEAQ come from the germline V gene. CDR3 length equals 13 residues. Trimming shortened V by 5 bases and J by 11 bases, and 16 bases separated the two germline ends. This chain's CDR3 is CASSDDQMYKQFF. In nucleotides, the CDR3 is TGTGCCAGCAGCGACGACCAGATGTATAAGCAGTTCTTC.

The J gene is TRBJ2-1, the V gene TRBV9; 7 nucleotides line up with TRBD1. Trimming at V came to 3 bases and at J to 6 bases, leaving 9 bases not matched to a gene. Per the germline V gene, CDR1 is SGDLS and CDR2 is YYNGEE. There are 15 residues in the CDR3. In DNA form, the CDR3 reads TGTGCCAGCAGCGGGGCTTGGGCAGGGGGCAATGAGCAGTTCTTC. Amino acid sequence: CASSGAWAGGNEQFF.